This T cell receptor (beta chain) was retrieved from a study of T cells in Graves' hyperthyroidism and ophthalmopathy. This CDR3 has 16 amino acids. The V segment lost 3 bases and the J segment 2 bases; nucleotides outside the gene matches: 8. RNA transcripts were the template for amplifying TCR beta CDR3 regions. The HTBI set primed first-round TCR CDR3 RT-PCR. Each CDR3 protein is one row after TCRdb ran MiXCR on the multiplex PCR reads. The sample records some 350,000 distinct CDR3 sequences, 19% being singletons. This clonotype was found many times. The sample taken for sequencing was blood. The TCR originated in a woman aged 18-35 years with Graves' hyperthyroidism. The chain is built from TRBV12-3 or TRBV12-4 and TRBJ1-2; TRBD1 aligns across 8 bases. CDR3 residues: CASSFGQGAPNYGYTF. As DNA, the CDR3 is TGTGCCAGCAGTTTCGGGCAGGGGGCGCCAAACTATGGCTACACCTTC.